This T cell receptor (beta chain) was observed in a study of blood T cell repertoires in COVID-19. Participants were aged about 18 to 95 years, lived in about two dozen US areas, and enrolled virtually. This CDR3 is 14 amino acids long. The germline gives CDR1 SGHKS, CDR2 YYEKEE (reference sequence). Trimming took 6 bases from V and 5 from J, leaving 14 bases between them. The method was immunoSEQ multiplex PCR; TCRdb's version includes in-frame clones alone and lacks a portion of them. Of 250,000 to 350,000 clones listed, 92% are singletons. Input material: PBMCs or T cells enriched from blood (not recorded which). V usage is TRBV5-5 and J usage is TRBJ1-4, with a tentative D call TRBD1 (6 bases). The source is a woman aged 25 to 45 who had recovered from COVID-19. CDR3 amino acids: CASTLDSRNEKLFF. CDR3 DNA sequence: TGTGCCAGCACCCTGGACAGTAGGAATGAAAAACTGTTTTTT.